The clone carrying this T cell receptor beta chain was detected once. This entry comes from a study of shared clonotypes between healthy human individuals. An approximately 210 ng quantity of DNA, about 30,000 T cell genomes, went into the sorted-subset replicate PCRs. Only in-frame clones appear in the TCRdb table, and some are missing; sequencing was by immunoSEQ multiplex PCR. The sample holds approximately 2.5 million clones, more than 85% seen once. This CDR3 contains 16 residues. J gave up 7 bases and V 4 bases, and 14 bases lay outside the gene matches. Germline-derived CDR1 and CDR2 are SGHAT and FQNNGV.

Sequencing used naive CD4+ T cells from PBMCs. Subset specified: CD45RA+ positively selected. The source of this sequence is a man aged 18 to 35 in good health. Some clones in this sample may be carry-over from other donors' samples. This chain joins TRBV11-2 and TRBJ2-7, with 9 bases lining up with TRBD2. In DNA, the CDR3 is TGTGCCAGCAGCTCCCCACGGTCGCGGGGGGGTCTGGAGCAGTACTTC. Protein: CASSSPRSRGGLEQYF.